This T cell receptor beta chain originates from a study of graft-versus-host responses after intestinal transplantation. Sequenced by immunoSEQ multiplex PCR; TCRdb stores in-frame clones only, minus some. The repertoire includes 65,000 to 90,000 clones, 89% of them detected once, and around 2.7% sits in the top ten. Study-wide points: Association was observed between peak circulating GvH clone levels and early post-transplant HvG declines. Present in recipient marrow, GvH clones included some that appeared first in ileum or blood.

This CDR3 contains 15 residues. Trimming took 0 bases from V and 9 from J; bases not matched to a gene: 9. Looked up from germline, CDR1 is GTSNPN and CDR2 is SVGIG (reference sequence). Regarding this clone: The target antigen is unknown.

The receptor's source is a human donor who received an intestinal transplant. Sequencing was performed on unstimulated CD8+ T cells sorted from spleen or lymph node cells, taken before intestinal transplant. The chain couples TRBV30 to TRBJ2-1, with TRBD2 matching 9 bases. The CDR3 coding sequence is TGTGCCTGGAGTGTAGAAGGACTAGCGTCGGGTGAGCAGTTCTTC. This sequence encodes CAWSVEGLASGEQFF.